Shown below are 26 T cell receptor beta chains from a single sample sequenced in a study of Graves' ophthalmopathy and Graves' hyperthyroidism. Amplified TCR beta CDR3 regions were obtained using RNA transcripts as template. HTBI-primed RT-PCR formed the first round, and a multiplex PCR formed the second. From the multiplex PCR reads, TCRdb called clonotypes with MiXCR, one entry per CDR3 protein. The sample lists over a million distinct CDR3 sequences; roughly two fifths were seen once. Material for sequencing was peripheral blood or thyroid tissue (not recorded which). The source is an adult man with Graves' hyperthyroidism.

This clonotype was recorded at least ten times. The chain has TRBV10-3 and TRBJ2-7; D is unresolved. The CDR3 totals 14 residues. The ends were cut back, 0 bases at V and 6 bases at J, with 12 bases in the middle. The germline CDR1 and CDR2 sequences are ENHRY and SYGVKD. The CDR3 nucleotides read TGTGCCATCAGTGAGTCGGGGTCCATTCCCGAGCAGTACTTC. This gives the protein CAISESGSIPEQYF.

Worth noting for this clonotype: A much larger clone lies a single base off, so this may be a read error. The J gene is TRBJ1-6, the V gene TRBV12-3 or TRBV12-4; D perhaps matches TRBD1 (5 bases). This CDR3 region has 14 residues. The CDR3, as DNA: TGTGCCAGCGGTTTGGGGGGTTCGCATTCACCCCTCCACTTT. This gives the protein CASGLGGSHSPLHF.

The rearrangement joins TRBV7-2 to TRBJ2-7; the D is unclear. This CDR3 contains 15 residues. Trimming removed 5 bases at V and 0 bases at J, with 14 bases between. The V gene's germline CDR1 is SGHTA and CDR2 FQGNSA. The CDR3 protein is CTSSQGFASSYEQYF. The CDR3 nucleotides read TGTACCAGCAGCCAAGGCTTCGCCAGCTCCTACGAGCAGTACTTC.

This clonotype was counted a few times. The chain is built from TRBV10-3 and TRBJ1-5, with D perhaps matching TRBD1 (5 bases). The germline V gene encodes CDR1 ENHRY and CDR2 SYGVKD. V was trimmed by 10 bases and J by 4 bases, leaving 20 bases between them. The CDR3 contains 15 residues. The CDR3 sequence is CASRHVGASNQPQHF. The CDR3 nucleotides are TGTGCCAGCAGACACGTAGGGGCGTCAAATCAGCCCCAGCATTTT.

There are many counts of this clonotype. The J gene is TRBJ2-5, the V gene TRBV7-2; possibly TRBD1 for D (5 bases). The germline CDR1 and CDR2 sequences are SGHTA and FQGNSA. Trimming left V 5 bases short and J 5 bases short, with 18 bases between. The CDR3 extends over 15 amino acids. CDR3 loop: CASSTNPGRKETQYF. DNA for the CDR3: TGTGCCAGCAGCACCAACCCAGGGCGGAAGGAGACCCAGTACTTC.

Only a few counts were recorded for this clonotype. This chain uses TRBV7-6 with TRBJ2-7; 9 positions match TRBD1. The CDR3 is made up of 15 amino acids. From germline, CDR1 is SGHVS and CDR2 FNYEAQ. The junction had 5 bases not matched to a gene; V was cut back by 3 bases and J by 2 bases. In nucleotides, the CDR3 is TGTGCCAGCAGCTTCTCCGGGACAGGGACCTACGAGCAGTACTTC. It translates to CASSFSGTGTYEQYF.

As concerns this clonotype: The junction does not match germline at one end; this may be a read error. The V and J genes are TRBV7-9 and TRBJ2-2; TRBD2 aligns across 8 bases. The CDR3 loop spans 12 amino acids. CDR1 and CDR2 from the germline V gene are SEHNR and FQNEAQ (reference sequence). In DNA, the CDR3 is TGTGCCAGCAGCTTAGGTTCAGCGGGAGCTGTTTTT. Translated: CASSLGSAGAVF.

J is TRBJ2-2 and V is TRBV7-9; 8 positions match TRBD2. The V segment lost 6 bases and the J segment 3 bases; nucleotides outside the gene matches: 9. CDR1 SEHNR and CDR2 FQNEAQ come from the germline V gene (reference sequence). The CDR3 covers 16 residues. The CDR3, as DNA: TGTGCCAGCAGTTTTACTAGCGGACTTTACACCGGGGAGCTGTTTTTT. Translated, it gives CASSFTSGLYTGELFF.

With respect to this clonotype: A much more abundant neighbour one base away suggests this may be a read error. CDR3 protein: CSARHPDRATYEQCF. The CDR3 nucleotides are TGCAGTGCTAGGCACCCTGACCGGGCGACTTACGAGCAGTGCTTC. The V call is TRBV20-1, the J call TRBJ2-7; no clear D. The CDR3 is 15 amino acids. Germline CDR1 DFQATT, CDR2 SNEGSKA (reference sequence).

This clonotype showed up many times. The chain uses TRBV6-4 and TRBJ1-5; D is uncertain. The CDR3 consists of 15 residues. CDR1 and CDR2 (germline): MRHNA, SNTAGT. The V end was cut by 0 bases, the J end by 6 bases, with 12 bases between. The CDR3 reads CASSDSNEGSQPQHF. The DNA of the CDR3 is TGTGCCAGCAGTGACTCGAACGAGGGAAGTCAGCCCCAGCATTTT.

This clonotype was recorded at least ten times. The rearrangement uses TRBV10-3 and TRBJ1-5; D is unclear. CDR3 length: 13 residues. The V gene lost 7 bases and the J gene lost 0 bases, with 7 bases spanning the gap. Germline assignment: CDR1 ENHRY and CDR2 SYGVKD. The CDR3 bases are TGTGCCATCACCTCGAATAGCAATCAGCCCCAGCATTTT. Its translation is CAITSNSNQPQHF.

Only a few counts were recorded for this clonotype. This chain uses TRBV13 with TRBJ2-5, with D maybe TRBD1 (6 bases). Looked up from germline, CDR1 is PRHDT and CDR2 is FYEKMQ (reference sequence). V was shortened by 6 bases and J by 4 bases, with 12 bases between the two germline ends. The CDR3 loop spans 13 amino acids. The DNA for the CDR3 is TGTGCCAGCAGTTTGACAGGAATAGAGACCCAGTACTTC. This gives the protein CASSLTGIETQYF.

The table lists this clonotype with a count of one. A read error may explain this, as a much larger clone is one base away. This chain links TRBV13 with TRBJ1-1; D is unresolved. The CDR3 is made up of 13 amino acids. Germline V lookup: CDR1 PRHDT, CDR2 FYEKMQ (reference sequence). Trimming pared 0 bases from V and 10 bases from J, leaving 12 bases between. The CDR3 DNA is TGTGCCAGCAGCTTAGGACACCTCAGGCGAGCTTTCTTT. Amino acids: CASSLGHLRRAFF.

The chain joins TRBV18 to TRBJ1-1; D ambiguous. V was pared by 0 bases and J by 5 bases, with 10 bases between. From germline, CDR1 is KGHSH and CDR2 LQKENI. The CDR3 has 14 amino acids. This chain's CDR3 is CASSPPFGGTEAFF. The CDR3 DNA follows: TGTGCCAGCTCACCACCGTTTGGTGGGACTGAAGCTTTCTTT. The full variable domain, completed using reference TRBV18 and TRBJ1-1, is NAGVMQNPRHLVRRRGQEARLRCSPMKGHSHVYWYRQLPEEGLKFMVYLQKENIIDESGMPKERFSAEFPKEGPSILRIQQVVRGDSAAYFCASSPPFGGTEAFFGQGTRLTVV.

V gene TRBV7-2 combines with J gene TRBJ2-5, with D possibly called TRBD1 or TRBD2 (5 bases each). Germline assignment: CDR1 SGHTA and CDR2 FQGNSA. CDR3 length equals 14 residues. V was clipped by 5 bases and J by 1 base, with 11 bases between them. The chain's CDR3 is CASSPWDGQETQYF. DNA of the CDR3: TGTGCCAGCAGCCCGTGGGACGGCCAAGAGACCCAGTACTTC.

Many counts were recorded for this clonotype. J is TRBJ1-5 and V is TRBV5-6, with 11 bases lining up with TRBD1. The CDR3 sequence is 16 residues long. Trimming removed 1 base from V and 6 bases from J; junction bases left unmatched: 6. Germline V gene data show CDR1 as SGHDT and CDR2 as YYEEEE. CDR3 amino acids: CASSLYGTGGGQPQHF. Written as DNA, the CDR3 is TGTGCCAGCAGCTTGTACGGGACAGGGGGTGGTCAGCCCCAGCATTTT.

On this clonotype: With a much larger clone just one base away, this may be a read error. The rearrangement joins TRBV12-3 or TRBV12-4 to TRBJ1-5, with D tentatively TRBD1 (6 bases). The CDR3 extends over 14 amino acids. The V end was cut by 6 bases, the J end by 7 bases, with 16 bases between. CDR3 nucleotide sequence: TGTGCCAGCAGAAGCACAGGGAGTTTCCAGCCCCAGCATTTT. It translates to CASRSTGSFQPQHF.

About this clonotype itself: Here the CDR3 omits its conserved ending phenylalanine or tryptophan, so a read error is the likely source. The chain's CDR3 is CASSHRQGGYEQYS. In DNA form, the CDR3 reads TGCGCCAGCAGCCACCGACAGGGGGGGTACGAGCAGTACTCC. The V and J genes are TRBV7-9 and TRBJ2-7; 9 bases map to TRBD1. This CDR3 contains 14 residues. CDR1 is SEHNR, CDR2 FQNEAQ, per germline (reference sequence).

The chain joins TRBV3-1 to TRBJ2-7, with D unresolved. Deletions cut 4 bases from V and 0 bases from J, with 10 bases between. The length of the CDR3 is 14 residues. The V gene's germline CDR1 is LGHDT and CDR2 YNNKEL (reference sequence). For the CDR3, the DNA is TGTGCCAGCAGCCCTAGACACGACTCCTACGAGCAGTACTTC. This encodes CASSPRHDSYEQYF.

Only a few counts were recorded for this clonotype. The chain couples TRBV6-6 to TRBJ2-7; tentatively, D is TRBD2 (5 bases). The germline V gene has CDR1 MNHNY and CDR2 SVGAGI (reference sequence). The CDR3 spans 14 residues. Between the trimmed V and J ends, which lost 6 bases and 4 bases, there was a span of 16 bases. The CDR3 is CASSHSGFGYEQYF. In DNA form, the CDR3 reads TGTGCCAGCAGCCACAGCGGATTTGGGTACGAGCAGTACTTC.

This clonotype occurred a few times. CDR3 sequence: CAISNEQGSYGYTF. The CDR3 DNA reads TGTGCCATCAGTAATGAACAGGGAAGCTATGGCTACACCTTC. V and J are TRBV10-3 and TRBJ1-2, with TRBD1 as a possible D gene (6 bases). The CDR3 covers 14 residues. Germline V lookup: CDR1 ENHRY, CDR2 SYGVKD. V lost 5 bases and J 4 bases, leaving 14 bases between the germline ends.

This rearrangement joins TRBV19 to TRBJ1-5; D unclear. The ends were cut back, 5 bases at V and 5 bases at J, with 16 bases in the middle. Germline assignment: CDR1 LNHDA and CDR2 SQIVND (reference sequence). This CDR3 has 15 residues. The CDR3 coding sequence is TGTGCCAGTAGTCGAAAGGTGGGAGGATATCAGCCCCAGCATTTT. Amino acids: CASSRKVGGYQPQHF.

V usage is TRBV20-1 and J usage is TRBJ2-7; 11 bases fit TRBD1. This CDR3 has 14 residues. V gave up 3 bases and J gave up 3 bases; unmatched junction bases: 4. CDR1 is DFQATT and CDR2 is SNEGSKA in the germline V gene (reference sequence). CDR3 region: CSASGDRGFYEQYF. DNA of the CDR3: TGCAGTGCTAGCGGGGACAGGGGGTTCTACGAGCAGTACTTC.

This clonotype has just a few counts. The chain employs TRBV7-2 and TRBJ1-3; perhaps TRBD1 as D (6 bases). Trimming left V 10 bases short and J 7 bases short, with 11 bases between. CDR3 length: 11 amino acids. Germline CDR1 reads SGHTA; CDR2 reads FQGNSA. The chain's CDR3 is CATRGGNTIYF. CDR3 coding DNA: TGTGCCACCCGAGGGGGGAACACCATATATTTT.

This clonotype appeared many times. This chain connects TRBV12-3 or TRBV12-4 to TRBJ2-7, with 7 positions matching TRBD2. The junction had 4 bases not matched to a gene; V was cut back by 5 bases and J by 6 bases. The CDR3 covers 12 residues. CDR3 bases: TGTGCCAGCAGTGCGGGGGTCGGCGAGCAGTACTTC. As protein: CASSAGVGEQYF.

Comment on this clonotype: A much larger clonotype is one base distant, so this may be a read error. This CDR3 reads CASSFRAGTGGDQPQHF. For the CDR3, the DNA is TGTGCCAGCAGCTTCCGAGCCGGGACAGGGGGCGATCAGCCCCAGCATTTT. The chain links TRBV7-3 to TRBJ1-5; 12 positions match TRBD1. Germline assignment: CDR1 SGHTA and CDR2 FQGTGA. V trimming: 3 bases; J trimming: 5 bases; junction bases outside the gene matches: 8. There are 17 residues in the CDR3.